Listed here is a single T cell receptor (beta chain). Its target antigen remains unknown. Base qualities are not recorded, but no much larger clone differs from it by a single base. Library construction relied on the immunoSEQ multiplex PCR assay. TCR beta CDR3 sequencing was performed on DNA from the cultured, isolated CD4+ T cells. Under the source paper's analysis protocol: The analysis removed non-productive TCR sequences, trimmed reads to the CDR3 region, and retained only CDR3s that were 7 or more amino acids long. The MANAFEST web app was used to pick out antigen-specific clonotypes by comparing their expansion in peptide wells with that in reference cultures. For clones to be considered positive, expansion at FDR<0.05 versus reference and all other wells, an odds ratio above 5, and a frequency above 0.1% in two replicate wells were required. Cross-reactive clonotypes were defined as significantly expanded in SARS-CoV-2 spike wells and in at least one common cold coronavirus spike condition. Levenshtein distance calculated with the stringdist R package was used to assess CDR3 similarity, and unrooted trees were constructed with ape in R 3.6.1. TCRdb retrieved this table from immuneACCESS and kept in-frame rearrangements only. Not all clones are present; in checked studies, unresolved V genes account for under half, and no reason is known for the remainder. V and J calls and clone size are given by that table; D and trimming were obtained from the DNA. The sample table holds approximately 65,000 clones, of which 74% were seen once. Roughly 1.5% of the sample is taken by the ten largest.

To identify antigen-specific CD4+ T cell clonotypes by their expansion, the ViraFEST assay first stimulated PBMC with viral peptide pools and then applied TCR sequencing. After around ten days of culture, CD4+ T cells were isolated with the EasySep CD4+ T cell isolation kit. Two doses of either the BNT162b2 or the mRNA-1273 mRNA SARS-CoV-2 vaccine were administered to participants. Negative nucleocapsid antibody results before and after vaccination confirmed that the healthy vaccine recipients had no prior SARS-CoV-2 infection. A few million PBMC per well were cultured with approximately 10 ug/ml peptides in IMDM containing 5% human AB serum, roughly 9.5 IU/ml IL-2 and gentamicin. On days 3 and 7, half of the culture medium was replaced with fresh IL-2-containing medium. Unless noted otherwise, every peptide stimulation condition was cultured in triplicate wells. Using Ficoll-Paque Plus gradient centrifugation, PBMC were separated from whole blood and then either used fresh or cryopreserved at -140C. The overlapping peptide pools covered the spike proteins of SARS-CoV-2 and of the common cold coronaviruses HCoV-NL63, HCoV-OC43 and HCoV-229E. The QIAamp micro DNA kit was used to extract genomic DNA from the cultured CD4+ T cells.

This record comes from a study of vaccination effects on CD4 cells after COVID-19 (dated by TCRdb to between 2022 and 2023). Context from the whole study: Across the study, the median time from the second dose to post-vaccine sampling was 72 days (range 14 to 241). SARS-CoV-2 spike-specific CD4+ TCR repertoires from before and after mRNA vaccination were compared in COVID-19 convalescent patients and in infection-naive vaccine recipients. A total of nine to ten COVID-19 convalescent patients and several SARS-CoV-2-naive healthy vaccine recipients were included in the full study. In the study, cultures from other donors were sequenced using the Oncomine TCR Beta short-read assay on an Illumina iSeq 100. The research as a whole found: Among healthy vaccine recipients, nearly all vaccine-induced clones were SARS-CoV-2 mono-reactive, and just 1 of 255 was cross-reactive with common cold coronaviruses. The study was limited by a small number of convalescent patients and lacked early post-infection timepoints. Marked clonal contraction was observed in both infection-induced and vaccine-induced clones at late post-vaccination timepoints, consistent with waning T cell responses.

V trim: 5 bases; J trim: 7 bases; unmatched bases: 11. The CDR3 sequence holds 14 residues, the cysteine and phenylalanine included. Of the read, only the CDR3 DNA is kept; its 42 bases are in frame from base 1. From a lookup of the germline V gene (reference sequence), CDR1 and CDR2 are GTSNPN and SVGIG. The TCR was taken from a human donor who received a COVID-19 vaccine. The chain joins TRBV30 to TRBJ1-1, with 9 central nucleotides matching TRBD1. Sequenced material: CD4+ T cells from PBMCs cultured with HCoV-229E spike peptides, taken after COVID-19 vaccination. This specimen's cell subset or site label, per the study, means: HCoV-229E spike overlapping peptide pool stimulation. The CDR3 protein sequence reads: CAWLAGTGRSEAFF. The base sequence is TGTGCCTGGCTCGCCGGGACAGGGAGGAGTGAAGCTTTCTTT.